Listed below are T cell receptor beta chains from one sample, sequenced in a study of shared T cell receptors in the human thymus. Assay used: immunoSEQ multiplex PCR; TCRdb lists only in-frame clones, some missing. The table records 640,000 or so clones, more than 75% of them present only once. Another study also made use of these data, one on human thymus T cells.

The sequenced sample consisted of thymocytes. The source of these receptors is a boy younger than two with a congenital heart defect. CDR3s include the opening cysteine and the closing phenylalanine or tryptophan. The D gene is left open where the match is weak. Not every row has a clone size; where given, it reads once, few, many or a size class.

j_gene,d_gene,abundance,v_gene,CDR3nt,CDR3aa
TRBJ2-7,TRBD1,NA,TRBV7-9,TGTGCCAGCAGCTTTACCAACAGGGGCTACGAGCAGTACTTC,CASSFTNRGYEQYF
TRBJ2-3,TRBD2,NA,TRBV6-5,TGTGCCAGCAGTTATGGACTAGCGGGGGGTTATACGCAGTATTTT,CASSYGLAGGYTQYF
TRBJ2-7,TRBD1,NA,TRBV7-9,TGTGCCAGCAGCTTAGGGGACAGGGGGCCCTACGAGCAGTACTTC,CASSLGDRGPYEQYF
TRBJ2-5,TRBD2,NA,TRBV7-7,TGTGCCAGCAGCTTAGGAGCGGGAGATTACCAAGAGACCCAGTACTTC,CASSLGAGDYQETQYF
TRBJ1-2,TRBD1,NA,TRBV2,TGTGCCAGCAGCGGCGGAACAGGGGCCTCGTCCATTAACTATGGCTACACCTTC,CASSGGTGASSINYGYTF
TRBJ1-1,TRBD1,NA,TRBV27,TGTGCCAGCAGGCTCCGGGACAGGGGAACTGAAGCTTTCTTT,CASRLRDRGTEAFF
TRBJ1-1,NA,NA,TRBV6-5,TGTGCCAGCAGTCCACCCCGCAGGGCTGATGAAGCTTTCTTT,CASSPPRRADEAFF
TRBJ2-7,TRBD1,NA,TRBV19,TGTGCCAGTCGGGGGACAGGGGGTCTAAGAAGCGACGAGCAGTACTTC,CASRGTGGLRSDEQYF
TRBJ2-7,TRBD1,NA,TRBV7-2,TGTGCCAGCAGCAGACAGGGTGTTTACGAGCAGTACTTC,CASSRQGVYEQYF
TRBJ2-1,NA,NA,TRBV7-2,TGTGCCAGCAGCGCGACCTCTAGGACACCCTCCTACAATGAGCAGTTCTTC,CASSATSRTPSYNEQFF
TRBJ2-6,NA,NA,TRBV15,TGTGCCACCAGCAAGAGCTCTGGGGCCAACGTCCTGACTTTC,CATSKSSGANVLTF
TRBJ2-3,TRBD2,NA,TRBV30,TGTGCCTGGAGTGTTGTGGCGGGAGGGAGCACAGATACGCAGTATTTT,CAWSVVAGGSTDTQYF
TRBJ1-1,NA,NA,TRBV9,TGTGCCAGCAGCCCGGGGGTTACGGACACTGAAGCTTTCTTT,CASSPGVTDTEAFF
TRBJ1-1,NA,NA,TRBV28,TGTGCCAGCAGCCCTGTGTCGGAGCCAAGGACTGAAGCTTTCTTT,CASSPVSEPRTEAFF
TRBJ1-2,NA,NA,TRBV5-6,TGTGCCAGCAGCTTGTTGGGGTTCCAGGGTAACTATGGCTACACCTTC,CASSLLGFQGNYGYTF
TRBJ2-2,TRBD2,NA,TRBV6-4,TGTGCCAGCAGTGACGGGGGGGAGACCGGGGAGCTGTTTTTT,CASSDGGETGELFF
TRBJ1-5,NA,once,TRBV7-3,TGTGCCAGCAGCTTAAGGCAGGGCCAGCCCCAGCATTTT,CASSLRQGQPQHF
TRBJ2-3,NA,NA,TRBV29-1,TGCAGCGTAGGTCCTCTTTGGCCCCTGGGCCTGATCTGCGGCACAGATACGCAGTATTTT,CSVGPLWPLGLICGTDTQYF
TRBJ2-3,TRBD2,few,TRBV30,TGTGCCTGGACTAATACCGGGACTAGCGGGGGGGCCGATGAAGATACGCAGTATTTT,CAWTNTGTSGGADEDTQYF
TRBJ2-5,NA,NA,TRBV19,TGTGCCAGCAGCCAGGGGGGTACTCCGGGCCAAGAGACCCAGTACTTC,CASSQGGTPGQETQYF
TRBJ2-3,NA,NA,TRBV5-1,TGCGCCAGCAGCTTGGCGAAGGGGTTTCGCACAGATACGCAGTATTTT,CASSLAKGFRTDTQYF
TRBJ2-7,TRBD1,NA,TRBV6-5,TGTGCCAGCAGCTACTTACGGGACAGCTCCTACGAGCAGTACTTC,CASSYLRDSSYEQYF
TRBJ1-6,NA,NA,TRBV27,TGTGCCAGCAGTTTGGAGACCGGATATTCACCCCTCCACTTT,CASSLETGYSPLHF
TRBJ2-2,TRBD2,NA,TRBV19,TGTGCCAGTAGTGTGGGCGGGAGGGGTCCCGGGGAGCTGTTTTTT,CASSVGGRGPGELFF
TRBJ1-1,NA,NA,TRBV2,TGTGCCAGCACTTGGGCAGGGCTTAACACTGAAGCTTTCTTT,CASTWAGLNTEAFF
TRBJ2-2,NA,NA,TRBV30,TGTGCCTGGAGTGTAAAACCCTGGCTAGCGACAAACACCGGGGAGCTGTTTTTT,CAWSVKPWLATNTGELFF
TRBJ2-2,TRBD2,NA,TRBV27,TGTGCCAGCAGCACTGGACTAGCGGGATCGAACACCGGGGAGCTGTTTTTT,CASSTGLAGSNTGELFF
TRBJ2-2,NA,NA,TRBV6-1,TGTGCCAGCATGCCAGCGAACACCGGGGAGCTGTTTTTT,CASMPANTGELFF
TRBJ2-7,NA,NA,TRBV10-2,TGCGCCAGCAGTGAGTTCGGTAGTCCTAACTACGAGCAGTACTTC,CASSEFGSPNYEQYF
TRBJ2-7,TRBD1,NA,TRBV10-3,TGTGCCACCGGGACAGTTTACAACTACGAGCAGTACTTC,CATGTVYNYEQYF
TRBJ2-1,TRBD2,NA,TRBV5-1,TGCGCCAGCAGCTTGGACGGGACTAGCGGGAGGGTAAGCTCCTACAATGAGCAGTTCTTC,CASSLDGTSGRVSSYNEQFF
TRBJ2-2,NA,NA,TRBV13,TGTGCCAGCAGCTCGGAGAGAGGGAGCAACACCGGGGAGCTGTTTTTT,CASSSERGSNTGELFF
TRBJ2-3,TRBD2,NA,TRBV4-1,TGCGCCAGCAGCCAAGAGGGCGGGGGGGGTTCGGCAGATACGCAGTATTTT,CASSQEGGGGSADTQYF
TRBJ2-1,TRBD2,NA,TRBV27,TGTGCCAGCAGTGCGCCTAGCGGCCCCCGCCCCGGCTCCTACAATGAGCAGTTCTTC,CASSAPSGPRPGSYNEQFF
TRBJ2-7,TRBD1,NA,TRBV30,TGTGCCTGGAGTGTACAGGGGGGCCGTCTGGGGCAGTACTTC,CAWSVQGGRLGQYF
TRBJ1-5,NA,NA,TRBV6-1,TGTGCCAGTGCGGTCGGTCGACCGATCAATCAGCCCCAGCATTTT,CASAVGRPINQPQHF
TRBJ2-7,TRBD1,NA,TRBV28,TGTGCCAGCAGTGCCGGACAGGGGGCCTACGAGCAGTACTTC,CASSAGQGAYEQYF
TRBJ2-3,TRBD1,NA,TRBV7-8,TGTGCCAGCAGCTTAGACGGGACAGGGATCACAGATACGCAGTATTTT,CASSLDGTGITDTQYF
TRBJ2-1,NA,NA,TRBV4-2,TGTGCCAGCAGCCAAGATGGGGCTAGCGACTACAATGAGCAGTTCTTC,CASSQDGASDYNEQFF
TRBJ1-6,NA,once,TRBV6-5,TGTGCCAGCACGGAGGGGCTCCATAATTCCCCCCTCCACTTT,CASTEGLHNSPLHF
TRBJ2-2,NA,NA,TRBV6-6,TGTGCCAGCAGTTACCCACAGCAGGGGTTAACCGGGGAGCTGTTTTTT,CASSYPQQGLTGELFF
TRBJ2-7,NA,few,TRBV30,TGTGCCTGGAGTGTAGAGGGAGGTCGTTCCGAGCAGTACTTC,CAWSVEGGRSEQYF
TRBJ2-6,NA,once,TRBV6-5,TGTGCCAGCAGCCGAGTTGCTGGGGCCAACGTCCTGACTTTC,CASSRVAGANVLTF
TRBJ2-7,TRBD1,NA,TRBV6-1,TGTGCCAGCAGTGGAAAAAGGACAGGCGGCTACGAGCAGTACTTC,CASSGKRTGGYEQYF
TRBJ2-7,NA,NA,TRBV7-9,TGTGCCAGCAGCCCTGGACTGGGGGGTGGGGAGCAGTACTTC,CASSPGLGGGEQYF
TRBJ2-1,TRBD1,NA,TRBV6-5,TGTGCCAGCAGTTCGCGGACAGGGGAGTACGATGAGCAGTTCTTC,CASSSRTGEYDEQFF
TRBJ2-7,NA,few,TRBV28,TGTGCCAGCAGTCTCCCACCGGGACAAAGCCGTAGCTACGAGCAGTACTTC,CASSLPPGQSRSYEQYF
TRBJ1-3,TRBD1,NA,TRBV7-6,TGTGCCAGCAGTCGGGACAGGACCTCTGGAAACACCATATATTTT,CASSRDRTSGNTIYF
TRBJ2-7,NA,NA,TRBV28,TGTGCCAGCCATGGAGGGTACTACGAGCAGTACTTC,CASHGGYYEQYF
TRBJ1-5,TRBD1,NA,TRBV19,TGTGCCAGTAGTCTCCTACAGGGGACGAGCAATCAGCCCCAGCATTTT,CASSLLQGTSNQPQHF
TRBJ2-7,TRBD1,NA,TRBV4-1,TGCGCCAGCAGCCAAGAGTCTATACAGGGGAGTTACACCTACGAGCAGTACTTC,CASSQESIQGSYTYEQYF
TRBJ2-1,TRBD1,NA,TRBV5-4,TGTGCCAGCAGGCCGGACAGGTCTATTAACAATGAGCAGTTCTTC,CASRPDRSINNEQFF
TRBJ1-2,NA,NA,TRBV7-9,TGTGCCAGCAGCTTAGGAGCCGGACAGAACTATGGCTACACCTTC,CASSLGAGQNYGYTF
TRBJ1-2,TRBD1,NA,TRBV4-1,TGCGCCAGCAGCCCCCCTGGGACAGGGGGTTTCGGCTACACCTTC,CASSPPGTGGFGYTF
TRBJ1-6,TRBD1,NA,TRBV11-2,TGTGCCAGCAGCTTGGAGACAGGGGGCTCACCCCTCCACTTT,CASSLETGGSPLHF
TRBJ2-2,TRBD2,once,TRBV7-2,TGTGCCAGCAACGAGAGGGACTACATAAACGGGGAGCTGTTTTTT,CASNERDYINGELFF
TRBJ2-6,NA,NA,TRBV5-5,TGTGCCAGCAGCATGGGGTGGACAGTACTTTCTGGGGCCAACGTCCTGACTTTC,CASSMGWTVLSGANVLTF
TRBJ2-7,NA,NA,TRBV11-2,TGTGCCAGCAGCTCCCGCAAGGGGCCCGGCAGGCCTTCTGGAGAGCAGTACTTC,CASSSRKGPGRPSGEQYF